Shown below are 11 T cell receptor beta chains from a single sample sequenced in a study of CD8+CD57+ T cells in acquired aplastic anemia (dated by TCRdb to the late 2010s). Sequencer: Illumina HiSeq 2000. Genomic DNA was used as template for profiling of TCR beta VDJ combinations and CDR3 sequences. TCRdb reworked the public reads: Q25 trimming with fastp, MiXCR clone assembly, productive beta chains retained. Each entry merges the rows of one CDR3 protein and shows their most common DNA and genes. Present in this sample are hundreds of thousands of distinct CDR3 sequences, approximately 50% of which were seen just once. The ten largest make up over 7.5% of the sample. Patients chosen for sequencing had shown expansion of CD8+CD57+ cells by flow cytometry. The sample comprised sorted CD4+, CD8+, or CD8+CD57+ T cells (not recorded which) from PBMCs. The origin of the receptors is a human donor with aplastic anemia.

This clonotype was found once. Germline is not matched at one junction end, which may reflect a read error. V and J are TRBV12-3 or TRBV12-4 and TRBJ2-7; tentative D call: TRBD1 (5 bases). This CDR3 spans 16 amino acids. For the CDR3, the DNA is TGTGCCAGCAGTCTCAACTTTAAGGGGTTCAACTACGAGCAGCACTTC. Its protein is CASSLNFKGFNYEQHF.

The rearrangement links TRBV24-1 to TRBJ2-7; D ambiguous. The J call may be incorrect, as the DNA end agrees better with TRBJ2-5. CDR3 length equals 14 residues. CDR1 KGHDR and CDR2 SFDVKD come from the germline V gene. The CDR3 region has the DNA TGTGCCACCAGTGAAAGAGAGGTACAAGAGACCCAGTACTTC. Translation gives CATSEREVQETQYF.

This clonotype was found many times. The V gene is TRBV7-9, the J gene TRBJ2-7; D is perhaps TRBD1 or TRBD2 (7 bases each). From germline, CDR1 is SEHNR and CDR2 FQNEAQ (reference sequence). Trimming pared 5 bases from V and 0 bases from J, leaving 17 bases between. The CDR3 runs 16 residues. CDR3 sequence (DNA): TGTGCCAGCAGCCCAGGGGGGGGGACTCCCTCCTACGAGCAGTACTTC. Translation gives CASSPGGGTPSYEQYF.

The chain couples TRBV24-1 to TRBJ2-5; 7 bases fit TRBD2. The germline gives CDR1 KGHDR, CDR2 SFDVKD. The trim removed 2 bases at V and 3 bases at J, leaving 14 bases unmatched. The CDR3 is 18 residues long. The CDR3 region has the DNA TGTGCCACCAGTGATTGGAAACCCGCGGGGGAGCACAAAGAGACCCAGTACTTC. This gives the protein CATSDWKPAGEHKETQYF.

This chain joins TRBV7-6 and TRBJ2-7; perhaps TRBD1 as D (6 bases). The germline V gene encodes CDR1 SGHVS and CDR2 FNYEAQ. Trimming removed 1 base at V and 0 bases at J, with 10 bases between. The CDR3 sequence is 15 residues long. The CDR3: CASSLGDTSSYEQYF. The CDR3 nucleotides are TGTGCCAGCAGCTTAGGGGACACCAGCTCCTACGAGCAGTACTTC.

The chain uses TRBV12-3 or TRBV12-4 and TRBJ2-1; 9 nucleotides match TRBD1. The CDR3 covers 15 residues. J was trimmed by 4 bases and V by 7 bases; bases with no gene match: 8. The CDR3 DNA follows: TGTGCCAGCACCCCGACAGGGGGGACGTACAATGAGCAGTTCTTC. Translated: CASTPTGGTYNEQFF.

V and J are TRBV6-6 and TRBJ1-5; a weak D match, TRBD1 (5 bases). The germline V gene encodes CDR1 MNHNY and CDR2 SVGAGI (reference sequence). This CDR3 region has 14 residues. V shed 10 bases and J shed 0 bases, with 13 bases lying between them. The CDR3 sequence is CAIQDSPSNQPQHF. Here the CDR3 DNA reads TGTGCCATACAGGACTCGCCTAGCAATCAGCCCCAGCATTTT.

This clonotype was observed a few times. This rearrangement joins TRBV19 to TRBJ1-6; no clear D. Germline V gene lookup returns CDR1 LNHDA and CDR2 SQIVND (reference sequence). This CDR3 region has 13 residues. V lost 3 bases and J lost 6, with 6 bases in between. In nucleotides, the CDR3 is TGTGCCAGTAGTATCGGGATTAATTCACCCCTCCACTTT. Residues: CASSIGINSPLHF.

About this clonotype: Likely a read error: the CDR3 ends without its conserved phenylalanine or tryptophan. The genes are TRBV24-1 and TRBJ2-7; D gene unclear. The CDR3 extends over 15 amino acids. Trimming took off 0 bases at V and 4 bases at J, with 12 bases between the two ends. The germline V gene has CDR1 KGHDR and CDR2 SFDVKD. CDR3 loop: CATSDLFHRFYEQYI. The CDR3 region has the DNA TGTGCCACCAGTGATTTGTTCCACAGATTTTACGAGCAGTACATC.

This clonotype has ten or more counts. The J gene is TRBJ1-5, the V gene TRBV2, with D possibly matching TRBD1 (5 bases). Looked up from germline, CDR1 is SNHLY and CDR2 is FYNNEI. Trimming stripped 3 bases from V and 8 bases from J, with 8 bases between. The CDR3 is made up of 12 amino acids. CDR3 DNA sequence: TGTGCCAGCAGTGACCAGGGAGAGCCCCAGCATTTT. This sequence encodes CASSDQGEPQHF.

Regarding this clonotype: This sequence may be a read error, since a much larger clone differs from it by one base. The chain joins TRBV7-9 to TRBJ2-4; D is unresolved. V dropped 5 bases and J dropped 7 bases, with 18 bases sitting between them. The CDR3 consists of 15 residues. The germline V gene encodes CDR1 SEHNR and CDR2 FQNEAQ (reference sequence). DNA of the CDR3: TGTGCCAGCAGCAGTCCCGGACCGAGGTCTAACATTCAGTACTTC. Translation gives CASSSPGPRSNIQYF.